Following are 13 T cell receptor beta chains from one sample sequenced in a study of blood T cell repertoires in COVID-19. TCRdb's copy holds only in-frame clones and misses some; the assay was immunoSEQ multiplex PCR. The sample lists more than 140,000 clones, roughly 88% occurring once. Specimen: peripheral blood. The receptors were gathered from a woman aged 50 to 60 in a cohort sampled during active or convalescent COVID-19.

This clone showed up just a few times. The chain is built from TRBV5-1 and TRBJ2-5; perhaps TRBD2 as D (6 bases). Germline V gene sequence: CDR1 SGHRS, CDR2 YFSETQ. V was shortened by 0 bases and J by 5 bases, with 23 bases between the two germline ends. The CDR3 loop spans 18 amino acids. The chain's CDR3 is CASSLGPVGRGIKETQYF. CDR3 DNA sequence: TGCGCCAGCAGCTTGGGGCCGGTTGGGCGGGGTATAAAGGAGACCCAGTACTTC.

This clone turned up a few times. The rearrangement links TRBV5-1 to TRBJ2-1; 9 nucleotides agree with TRBD2. Unmatched junction bases numbered 8, after V lost 4 bases and J lost 0 bases. The CDR3 is 17 residues long. Germline values: CDR1 SGHRS, CDR2 YFSETQ. CDR3 residues: CASSTTSGPSSYNEQFF. In DNA form, the CDR3 reads TGCGCCAGCAGCACGACTAGCGGTCCAAGCTCCTACAATGAGCAGTTCTTC.

This chain joins TRBV5-6 and TRBJ2-7; D is perhaps TRBD1 (5 bases). With 0 bases removed from V and 2 bases from J, the gap between germline ends came to 9 bases. The germline V gene has CDR1 SGHDT and CDR2 YYEEEE. The CDR3 contains 14 residues. The CDR3: CASSLVKGTYEQYF. The CDR3 bases are TGTGCCAGCAGCTTGGTTAAGGGGACCTACGAGCAGTACTTC.

The rearrangement joins TRBV6-6 to TRBJ1-2; possibly TRBD1 for D (5 bases). Germline V gives CDR1 MNHNY, CDR2 SVGAGI (reference sequence). The CDR3 has 17 amino acids. Trimming shortened V by 5 bases and J by 0 bases, and 19 bases separated the two germline ends. This CDR3 reads CASSPRTLGIANYGYTF. The CDR3 nucleotides are TGTGCCAGCAGTCCTCGGACATTGGGGATAGCTAACTATGGCTACACCTTC.

The V gene is TRBV19, the J gene TRBJ1-2; 10 nucleotides agree with TRBD1. Germline V gives CDR1 LNHDA, CDR2 SQIVND (reference sequence). There are 18 residues in the CDR3. J was trimmed by 5 bases and V by 5 bases; bases with no gene match: 17. This CDR3 reads CASSPDHFRDRGGYGYTF. CDR3 bases: TGTGCCAGTAGTCCGGACCACTTCCGGGACAGGGGTGGATATGGCTACACCTTC.

This chain connects TRBV10-3 to TRBJ1-2; 7 bases align to TRBD1. Germline lookup yields CDR1 ENHRY and CDR2 SYGVKD. With 6 bases clipped from V and 2 bases from J, the junction kept 6 bases outside the gene matches. CDR3 size: 14 residues. The DNA for the CDR3 is TGTGCCATCAGCTGGTCGGGACAGAACTATGGCTACACCTTC. Translation: CAISWSGQNYGYTF.

The chain couples TRBV19 to TRBJ2-2; TRBD1 might be the D (6 bases). CDR1 LNHDA and CDR2 SQIVND come from the germline V gene (reference sequence). The V end lost 5 bases, the J end lost 5 bases, and 9 bases lay between the germline ends. This CDR3 comprises 13 residues. The CDR3 region is CASSVQGTGELFF. The CDR3 DNA sequence: TGTGCCAGTAGTGTCCAGGGGACCGGGGAGCTGTTTTTT.

The rearrangement joins TRBV5-1 to TRBJ2-3; D might be TRBD2 (6 bases). Trimming removed 4 bases from V and 0 bases from J, with 12 bases in between. CDR1 and CDR2 (germline): SGHRS, YFSETQ. This CDR3 spans 15 amino acids. CDR3 amino acids: CASSTTGTSTDTQYF. The CDR3 DNA is TGCGCCAGCAGCACCACCGGGACTAGCACAGATACGCAGTATTTT.

The V gene is TRBV5-1, the J gene TRBJ1-2; D is ambiguous. Germline V gene lookup returns CDR1 SGHRS and CDR2 YFSETQ. Trimming shortened V by 0 bases and J by 7 bases, and 13 bases separated the two germline ends. This CDR3 is 14 amino acids long. CDR3 DNA sequence: TGCGCCAGCAGCTTGGAATTGAGGGCGCCTGGCTACACCTTC. Its translation is CASSLELRAPGYTF. Based on the CDR3 plus reference TRBV5-1 and TRBJ1-2, the full variable domain is KAGVTQTPRYLIKTRGQQVTLSCSPISGHRSVSWYQQTPGQGLQFLFEYFSETQRNKGNFPGRFSGRQFSNSRSEMNVSTLELGDSALYLCASSLELRAPGYTFGSGTRLTVV.

The CDR3 loop is CASSRAGAEVGNTIYF. The CDR3 DNA reads TGTGCCAGCAGCCGCGCGGGGGCGGAGGTCGGAAACACCATATATTTT. The chain is built from TRBV7-2 and TRBJ1-3, with D tentatively TRBD1 (6 bases). CDR1 is SGHTA, CDR2 FQGNSA, per germline. Deletions cut 5 bases from V and 4 bases from J, with 18 bases between. This CDR3 region has 16 residues.

The V call is TRBV7-3, the J call TRBJ1-1; D is possibly TRBD1 (5 bases). V was trimmed by 5 bases and J by 4 bases, leaving 14 bases between them. The CDR3 runs 14 residues. CDR1 is SGHTA and CDR2 is FQGTGA in the germline V gene. The CDR3 reads CASSPTGGGTEAFF. CDR3 DNA: TGTGCCAGCAGCCCGACCGGGGGGGGCACTGAAGCTTTCTTT.

The rearrangement links TRBV12-3 or TRBV12-4 to TRBJ1-5; D might be TRBD1 (5 bases). With 8 bases removed from V and 3 bases from J, the gap between germline ends came to 8 bases. CDR3 size: 12 residues. The DNA for the CDR3 is TGTGCCAGCGCGGGGACCAATCAGCCCCAGCATTTT. Protein product: CASAGTNQPQHF.

A remark on this clone: In the same sample, other DNA sequences code for this CDR3. The rearrangement links TRBV5-1 to TRBJ2-7, with 11 bases lining up with TRBD1. The ends lost 2 bases at V and 7 bases at J; junction bases unmatched: 5. CDR1 is SGHRS, CDR2 YFSETQ, per germline. This CDR3 has 14 residues. CDR3 DNA sequence: TGCGCCAGCAGCTTTGGACAGGGGGCAGGGGAGCAGTACTTC. Protein: CASSFGQGAGEQYF.